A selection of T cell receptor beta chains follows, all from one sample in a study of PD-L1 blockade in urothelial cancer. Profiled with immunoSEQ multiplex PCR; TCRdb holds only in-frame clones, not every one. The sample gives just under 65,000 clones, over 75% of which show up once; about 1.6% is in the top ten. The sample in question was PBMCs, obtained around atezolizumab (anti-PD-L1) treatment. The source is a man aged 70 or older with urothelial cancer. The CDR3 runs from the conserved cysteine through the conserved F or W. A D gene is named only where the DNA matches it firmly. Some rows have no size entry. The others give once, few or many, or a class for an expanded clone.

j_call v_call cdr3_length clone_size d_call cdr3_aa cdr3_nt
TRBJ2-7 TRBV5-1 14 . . CASRRSLSSYEQYF TGCGCCAGCCGAAGGAGTTTGAGCTCCTACGAGCAGTACTTC
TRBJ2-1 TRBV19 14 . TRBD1 CATLGQGARDEQFF TGTGCCACCCTAGGACAGGGGGCTCGAGATGAGCAGTTCTTC
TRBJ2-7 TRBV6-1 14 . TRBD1 CASSDLTGAGEQYF TGTGCCAGCAGTGACCTGACAGGGGCGGGTGAGCAGTACTTC
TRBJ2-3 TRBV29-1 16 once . CSVEDIYRVGTDTQYF TGCAGCGTTGAAGACATATACCGCGTGGGCACAGATACGCAGTATTTT
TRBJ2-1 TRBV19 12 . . CASSSQDKVQFF TGTGCCAGTAGTTCCCAAGACAAGGTGCAGTTCTTC
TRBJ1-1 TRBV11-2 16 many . CASSLVMGQVNTEAFF TGTGCCAGCAGCTTAGTTATGGGACAAGTGAACACTGAAGCTTTCTTT
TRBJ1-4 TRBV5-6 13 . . CASSLQDNEKLFF TGTGCCAGCAGCTTACAGGATAATGAAAAACTGTTTTTT
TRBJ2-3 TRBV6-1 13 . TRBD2 CASSELAADTQYF TGTGCCAGCAGTGAACTAGCGGCAGATACGCAGTATTTT
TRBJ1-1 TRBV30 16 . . CAWSGKNRVGNTEAFF TGTGCCTGGAGTGGGAAGAACAGGGTCGGGAACACTGAAGCTTTCTTT
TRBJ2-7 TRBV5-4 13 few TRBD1 CASSWDREYEQYF TGTGCCAGCAGCTGGGACAGGGAGTACGAGCAGTACTTC
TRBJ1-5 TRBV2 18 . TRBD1 CASSLTGGSPYSNQPQHF TGTGCCAGCAGTCTGACAGGGGGCTCACCATATAGCAATCAGCCCCAGCATTTT
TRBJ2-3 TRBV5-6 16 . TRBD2 CASSSTTAGVADTQYF TGTGCCAGCAGCTCTACTACAGCGGGAGTTGCAGATACGCAGTATTTT
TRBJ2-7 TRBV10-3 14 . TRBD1 CAISSPGQDYEQYF TGTGCCATCAGTTCCCCGGGACAGGACTACGAGCAGTACTTC
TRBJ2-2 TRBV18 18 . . CASSPSSETGANTGELFF TGTGCCAGCTCACCATCTAGCGAAACTGGCGCGAACACCGGGGAGCTGTTTTTT
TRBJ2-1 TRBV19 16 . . CASSITSSSSYNEQFF TGTGCCAGTAGTATAACGAGCTCTAGCTCCTACAATGAGCAGTTCTTC
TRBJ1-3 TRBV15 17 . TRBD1 CATSRLGTANSGNTIYF TGTGCCACCAGCAGGCTAGGGACAGCTAATTCTGGAAACACCATATATTTT
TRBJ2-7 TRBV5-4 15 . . CASSLMNADLYEQYF TGTGCCAGCAGCTTGATGAACGCGGATCTCTACGAGCAGTACTTC
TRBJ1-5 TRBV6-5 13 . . CASSYTPGGPQHF TGTGCCAGCAGTTACACCCCGGGGGGGCCCCAGCATTTT
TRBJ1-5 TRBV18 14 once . CASSAAGYVEPQHF TGTGCCAGCTCAGCCGCAGGGTATGTGGAGCCCCAGCATTTT
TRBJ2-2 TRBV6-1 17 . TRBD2 CASSDPLLAGATGELFF TGTGCCAGCAGTGACCCTCTACTAGCGGGAGCTACCGGGGAGCTGTTTTTT
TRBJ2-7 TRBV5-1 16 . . CASSRAAGRLLFEQYF TGCGCCAGCAGCCGCGCCGCGGGGAGACTCCTTTTTGAGCAGTACTTC
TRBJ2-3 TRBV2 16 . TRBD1 CASSEVRQGSTDTQYF TGTGCCAGCAGTGAAGTGAGACAGGGTAGCACAGATACGCAGTATTTT
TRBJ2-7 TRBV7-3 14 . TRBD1 CASSLNDRASEQYF TGTGCCAGCAGCTTAAATGACAGGGCTTCCGAGCAGTACTTC
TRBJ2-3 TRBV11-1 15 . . CASSLGQDHTDTQYF TGTGCCAGCAGCTTAGGACAGGATCACACAGATACGCAGTATTTT
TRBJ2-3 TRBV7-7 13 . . CASSLGDQDTQYF TGTGCTAGCAGCTTAGGAGATCAAGATACGCAGTATTTT
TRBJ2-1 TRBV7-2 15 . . CASSSDRFIYNEQFF TGTGCCAGCAGCTCGGACAGATTTATCTACAATGAGCAGTTCTTC
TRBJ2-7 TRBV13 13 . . CASSLKGIYEQYF TGTGCCAGCAGCTTGAAGGGGATCTACGAGCAGTACTTC
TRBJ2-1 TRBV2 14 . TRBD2 CASSSGSPYNEQFF TGTGCCAGCAGTAGCGGGAGCCCGTACAATGAGCAGTTCTTC
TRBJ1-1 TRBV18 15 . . CASSPNVQVNTEAFF TGTGCCAGCTCCCCAAACGTACAGGTGAACACTGAAGCTTTCTTT
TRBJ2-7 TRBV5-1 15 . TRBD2 CASSLGSSGSYEQYF TGCGCCAGCAGCCTGGGGTCTAGCGGGAGCTACGAGCAGTACTTC
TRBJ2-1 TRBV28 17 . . CASSFRLHRPDDNEQFF TGTGCCAGCAGCTTCAGACTTCACAGGCCAGATGACAATGAGCAGTTCTTC
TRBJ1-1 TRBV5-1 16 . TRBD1 CASSSTGQGMNTEAFF TGCGCCAGCAGCTCCACTGGACAGGGCATGAACACTGAAGCTTTCTTT
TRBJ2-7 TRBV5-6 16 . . CASSLAGQPRSYEQYF TGTGCCAGCAGCTTGGCCGGACAGCCTCGCTCCTACGAGCAGTACTTC
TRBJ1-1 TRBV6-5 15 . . CASNSIEEGFPEAFF TGTGCCAGCAATTCCATCGAGGAGGGGTTCCCTGAAGCTTTCTTT
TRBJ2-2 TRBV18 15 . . CASSIQGLGTGELFF TGTGCCAGCTCGATCCAGGGGCTCGGTACCGGGGAGCTGTTTTTT
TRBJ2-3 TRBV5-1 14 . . CASNLASSTDTQYF TGCGCCAGCAACCTAGCGTCAAGCACAGATACGCAGTATTTT
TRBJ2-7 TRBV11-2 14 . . CASSLNTENYEQYF TGTGCCAGCAGCTTAAACACGGAGAACTACGAGCAGTACTTC
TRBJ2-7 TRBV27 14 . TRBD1 CASSLEAGGFEQYF TGTGCCAGCAGTTTAGAGGCAGGGGGCTTCGAGCAGTACTTC
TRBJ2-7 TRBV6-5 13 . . CASSYRRQYEQYF TGTGCCAGCAGTTACAGGAGGCAATACGAGCAGTACTTC
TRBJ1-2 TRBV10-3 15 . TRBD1 CAISELDRGSSGYTF TGTGCCATCAGTGAGTTGGACAGGGGGTCGAGTGGCTACACCTTC
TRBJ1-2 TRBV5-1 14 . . CASSLGRGGYGYTF TGCGCCAGCAGCTTGGGAAGGGGAGGCTATGGCTACACCTTC
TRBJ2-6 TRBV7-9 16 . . CASSLPGNSGANVLTF TGTGCCAGCAGCCTTCCCGGGAACTCTGGGGCCAACGTCCTGACTTTC
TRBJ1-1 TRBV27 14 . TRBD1 CASSNRGRSTEAFF TGTGCCAGCAGCAACAGGGGGCGAAGCACTGAAGCTTTCTTT
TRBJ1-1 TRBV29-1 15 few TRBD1 CSVGTGDTLNTEAFF TGCAGCGTGGGTACAGGGGATACTCTGAACACTGAAGCTTTCTTT
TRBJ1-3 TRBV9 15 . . CASSQMTASGNTIYF TGTGCCAGCAGCCAAATGACAGCCTCTGGAAACACCATATATTTT
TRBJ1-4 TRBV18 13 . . CATLGGDREKLFF TGTGCCACGCTAGGAGGGGATCGAGAAAAACTGTTTTTT
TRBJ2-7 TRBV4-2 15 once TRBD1 CASSEDGTGRREQYF TGTGCCAGCAGCGAAGACGGGACAGGGCGGCGCGAGCAGTACTTC
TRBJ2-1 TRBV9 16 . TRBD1 CASSPIRGGSRNEQFF TGTGCCAGCAGCCCCATCAGAGGGGGCTCGCGCAATGAGCAGTTCTTC
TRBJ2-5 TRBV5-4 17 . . CASRSGGGSPQGETQYF TGTGCCAGCAGATCAGGAGGTGGGAGCCCTCAGGGGGAGACCCAGTACTTC
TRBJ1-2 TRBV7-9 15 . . CASSLLLGALDGYTF TGTGCCAGCAGCCTCCTTTTAGGGGCGCTTGATGGCTACACCTTC
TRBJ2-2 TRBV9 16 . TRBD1 CASSLGQGLNTGELFF TGTGCCAGCAGCCTTGGACAGGGGTTAAACACCGGGGAGCTGTTTTTT
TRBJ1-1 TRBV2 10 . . CASSRFEAFF TGTGCCAGCAGTCGGTTCGAAGCTTTCTTT
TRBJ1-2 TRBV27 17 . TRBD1 CASSSGWGQGEDYGYTF TGTGCCAGCAGTTCGGGGTGGGGGCAGGGGGAAGACTATGGCTACACCTTC
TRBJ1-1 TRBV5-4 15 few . CASSLSLGIGAEAFF TGTGCCAGCAGCTTGTCGCTGGGTATAGGGGCTGAAGCTTTCTTT
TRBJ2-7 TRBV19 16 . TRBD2 CASSTFSGRTGYEQYF TGTGCCAGTAGTACCTTTAGCGGGAGAACCGGCTACGAGCAGTACTTC